This T cell receptor beta chain stems from a study of glioma-infiltrating T cells. V gave up 3 bases and J gave up 0 bases, with 12 bases separating them. The CDR3 loop spans 16 amino acids. Germline V CDR1 and CDR2: KGHSH, LQKENI. Using RNA template, CDR3s of TCR alpha and beta were amplified with iRepertoire arm-PCR. For one-step reverse transcription and amplification, 100-400 ng of tissue mRNA or PBMC total RNA was used. Via MiXCR, TCRdb re-called the multiplex PCR reads, giving one row per CDR3 protein. This sample yields around 390,000 distinct CDR3 sequences, of which roughly two fifths are seen a single time; 12% belongs to the top ten.

The TCR sequence derives from a human donor with low-grade glioma or glioblastoma, undergoing nonglioma brain surgery, or in good health (not recorded which). Sequencing was performed on glioma tissue, nonneoplastic brain tissue, or PBMCs (not recorded which). This sequence joins TRBV18 and TRBJ1-3, with D possibly being TRBD1 (6 bases). This CDR3 reads CASSPGTGLSGNTIYF. Written as DNA, the CDR3 is TGTGCCAGCTCACCGGGTACAGGGCTCTCTGGAAACACCATATATTTT.